This T cell receptor (beta chain) came from a study of cytomegalovirus exposure and HLA in healthy donors. About the study: The 110 million or so unique TCR beta sequences, from around 200 million T cells, were found by an earlier analysis. When about 400 donors were genotyped, approximately 80% of them were found to fall in the Caucasian-associated ancestry cluster.

Overall study findings and caveats: HLA alleles were associated with 17,000 or so TCR beta sequences in a later analysis at 0.05 false discovery rate. Among the most significant clusters, several appeared linked to common viral pathogens in a later analysis.

On this clone: What it recognizes is unknown. The DNA is left out, because the CDR3 cannot be placed on it with certainty; the CDR3 is given as TCRdb lists it.

13 Jbeta primers and 60 Vbeta primers were used for the PCR. Assay used: immunoSEQ multiplex PCR; TCRdb lists only in-frame clones, some missing. The data show approximately 100,000 clones, more than 60% seen once. CDR1 and CDR2 from the germline V gene are MDHEN and SYDVKM. Ends included, the CDR3 has 14 residues. Sequenced material: PBMCs. The chain recombines TRBV28 with TRBJ2-7; the DNA was not used to check the table's D call, TRBD1. The TCR sequence derives from a woman younger than 30 in good health and CMV-seropositive. CDR3: CASSSSNRDHEQYF.